The 6 T cell receptor beta chains listed next were all sequenced from one sample in a study of blood T cells in healthy people across ages. The authors ran a second PCR of roughly 6 to 11 cycles using a sample-barcoded 5' primer and a J-beta primer mix. TCRdb recomputed calls from the 5' RACE reads with MiXCR, one row per CDR3 protein. This sample has 550,000 to 750,000 distinct CDR3 sequences; over 20% occur once, and the top ten carry 3.6%. Sequencing was performed on blood. All receptors come from a man in his 70s in good health.

This clonotype was counted a few times. The chain recombines TRBV5-1 with TRBJ1-4; D not certain. With 0 bases removed from V and 8 bases from J, the gap between germline ends came to 14 bases. The germline V gene encodes CDR1 SGHRS and CDR2 YFSETQ. The CDR3 sequence is 15 residues long. DNA for the CDR3: TGCGCCAGCAGCTTGGAACGGGCCATGGAGGAAAAACTGTTTTTT. Its translation: CASSLERAMEEKLFF.

This clonotype was seen more than once but under ten times. V and J are TRBV3-1 and TRBJ1-4; the match to TRBD1 covers 7 bases. Germline V lookup: CDR1 LGHDT, CDR2 YNNKEL (reference sequence). J gave up 8 bases and V 4 bases, and 10 bases lay outside the gene matches. The CDR3 sequence is 15 residues long. The CDR3 loop reads CASSRRQGSVEKLFF. The CDR3 DNA reads as TGTGCCAGCAGCCGCCGACAGGGAAGCGTCGAAAAACTGTTTTTT.

The rearrangement links TRBV24-1 to TRBJ2-1; D might be TRBD2 (6 bases). Trimming left V 3 bases short and J 5 bases short, with 13 bases between. The germline V gene encodes CDR1 KGHDR and CDR2 SFDVKD. This CDR3 region has 15 residues. The CDR3 sequence: CATSDGGLGNNEQFF. Written as DNA, the CDR3 is TGTGCCACCAGTGATGGGGGACTTGGCAACAATGAGCAGTTCTTC.

This chain connects TRBV6-2 or TRBV6-3 to TRBJ2-2; TRBD2 agrees at 13 bases. V shed 0 bases and J 5 bases; nucleotides not matched to a gene: 12. The germline V gene encodes CDR1 MNHEY and CDR2 SVGEGT. This CDR3 spans 20 amino acids. CDR3 DNA: TGTGCCAGCAGTTACTCGACGGTAGGGGGACTAGCGGGAAGGACCGGGGAGCTGTTTTTT. Amino acids: CASSYSTVGGLAGRTGELFF.

This clonotype was observed many times. V and J are TRBV28 and TRBJ2-5, with 7 positions matching TRBD1. Germline values: CDR1 MDHEN, CDR2 SYDVKM. Trimming at V came to 4 bases and at J to 3 bases, leaving 20 bases not matched to a gene. The CDR3 is made up of 19 amino acids. CDR3 region: CASSSSTSLGQVGEETQYF. In DNA form, the CDR3 reads TGTGCCAGCAGTTCCTCCACTTCACTCGGACAGGTGGGGGAAGAGACCCAGTACTTC.

This clonotype has just a few counts. The rearrangement joins TRBV27 to TRBJ2-3; 7 bases are shared with TRBD2. Germline V lookup: CDR1 MNHEY, CDR2 SMNVEV (reference sequence). V gave up 3 bases and J gave up 5 bases; unmatched junction bases: 5. This CDR3 has 14 amino acids. CDR3: CASSFWGGGDTQYF. For the CDR3, the DNA is TGTGCCAGCAGTTTTTGGGGGGGAGGAGATACGCAGTATTTT.